The 15 T cell receptor beta chains listed next were all sequenced from one sample in a study of T cells in Graves' hyperthyroidism and ophthalmopathy. The investigators amplified TCR beta CDR3 regions from RNA transcripts. During a first-round RT-PCR of the TCR CDR3, the HTBI primer set was used. Each CDR3 protein gets one entry after TCRdb re-called the multiplex PCR reads with MiXCR. The sample shows hundreds of thousands of distinct CDR3 sequences, around 15% of them seen only once. The sequencing input was blood. These receptors came from a woman aged 25-40 years with Graves' hyperthyroidism.

This clonotype has a count of ten or more. This sequence joins TRBV9 and TRBJ1-1; a possible D gene is TRBD1 (6 bases). CDR3 size: 15 residues. Trimming removed 0 bases at V and 1 base at J, with 10 bases between. Germline V gives CDR1 SGDLS, CDR2 YYNGEE. The CDR3: CASSVDGGPNTEAFF. The DNA for the CDR3 is TGTGCCAGCAGCGTAGACGGGGGCCCGAACACTGAAGCTTTCTTT.

This clonotype occurred many times. The chain combines TRBV20-1 with TRBJ1-1, with 9 nucleotides matching TRBD1. The CDR3 runs to 18 residues. The germline V gene encodes CDR1 DFQATT and CDR2 SNEGSKA (reference sequence). The ends lost 6 bases at V and 2 bases at J; junction bases unmatched: 19. Here the CDR3 reads CSAPKLLTDRGYNTEAFF. CDR3 coding DNA: TGCAGTGCCCCAAAATTATTGACGGACAGGGGCTATAACACTGAAGCTTTCTTT.

The sample holds many counts of this clonotype. The rearrangement uses TRBV18 and TRBJ2-5; no reliable D call. The V gene lost 1 base and the J gene lost 2 bases, with 5 bases spanning the gap. The germline gives CDR1 KGHSH, CDR2 LQKENI. The CDR3 has 13 residues. CDR3 in amino acids: CASSPQRQETQYF. The DNA of the CDR3 is TGTGCCAGCTCACCACAGCGACAAGAGACCCAGTACTTC. Together with reference TRBV18 and TRBJ2-5, the CDR3 gives the full variable domain: NAGVMQNPRHLVRRRGQEARLRCSPMKGHSHVYWYRQLPEEGLKFMVYLQKENIIDESGMPKERFSAEFPKEGPSILRIQQVVRGDSAAYFCASSPQRQETQYFGPGTRLLVL.

This clonotype was recorded at least ten times. The gene calls are TRBV7-9 and TRBJ2-1; 9 positions match TRBD2. There are 15 residues in the CDR3. V shed 3 bases and J 4 bases; nucleotides not matched to a gene: 4. Germline values: CDR1 SEHNR, CDR2 FQNEAQ (reference sequence). CDR3 DNA: TGTGCCAGCAGCTTGACTAGCGGAGAATACAATGAGCAGTTCTTC. Translating gives CASSLTSGEYNEQFF.

This clonotype was observed many times. The chain couples TRBV7-2 to TRBJ2-7; 8 positions agree with TRBD2. The CDR3 is made up of 16 amino acids. V was clipped by 4 bases and J by 3 bases; unmatched bases: 11. Per the germline V gene, CDR1 is SGHTA and CDR2 is FQGNSA. This CDR3 reads CASSSERGLVIYEQYF. Written as DNA, the CDR3 is TGTGCCAGCAGCTCCGAGAGGGGACTAGTAATCTACGAGCAGTACTTC.

The chain joins TRBV29-1 to TRBJ2-2; a weak D match, TRBD1 (5 bases). The V end was cut by 6 bases, the J end by 1 base, with 9 bases between. This CDR3 region has 13 residues. Germline CDR1 reads SQVTM; CDR2 reads ANQGSEA. CDR3 bases: TGCAGCGTGCAGACAGTGAACACCGGGGAGCTGTTTTTT. Its protein is CSVQTVNTGELFF.

The chain employs TRBV20-1 and TRBJ2-7; 9 nucleotides match TRBD2. The CDR3 runs 16 residues. The V gene's germline CDR1 is DFQATT and CDR2 SNEGSKA (reference sequence). With V trimmed by 0 bases and J by 4 bases, 10 bases remained unmatched. CDR3 nucleotide sequence: TGCAGTGCTAGAGATCGGTCTAGCGGGGCGGGGTACGAGCAGTACTTC. It is translated as CSARDRSSGAGYEQYF.

This chain links TRBV28 with TRBJ1-5, with D possibly being TRBD1 (5 bases). V dropped 6 bases and J dropped 7 bases, with 16 bases sitting between them. The CDR3 is made up of 14 amino acids. Germline values: CDR1 MDHEN, CDR2 SYDVKM. CDR3 nucleotides: TGTGCCAGCAGACGACAGCAGGGATACCAGCCCCAGCATTTT. It yields the protein CASRRQQGYQPQHF. The whole variable domain, remainder taken from reference TRBV28 and TRBJ1-5, is DVKVTQSSRYLVKRTGEKVFLECVQDMDHENMFWYRQDPGLGLRLIYFSYDVKMKEKGDIPEGYSVSREKKERFSLILESASTNQTSMYLCASRRQQGYQPQHFGDGTRLSIL.

Comment on this clonotype: It may be a read error: a sequence one base away is much more abundant. CDR3 in DNA: TGTGCCAGCAGCAGGCGTCCCCGGGACAGGGAGTTCTTC. Protein product: CASSRRPRDREFF. The V and J genes are TRBV11-2 and TRBJ2-1; 9 bases agree with TRBD1. The V gene's germline CDR1 is SGHAT and CDR2 FQNNGV. Trimming at V came to 5 bases and at J to 14 bases, leaving 10 bases not matched to a gene. The CDR3 loop spans 13 amino acids.

Regarding this clonotype: This may stem from a read error, because a much larger clone lies one nucleotide away. This chain links TRBV12-3 or TRBV12-4 with TRBJ2-5; possible D gene TRBD1, 5 bases. Trimming left V 6 bases short and J 0 bases short, with 17 bases between. The CDR3 is 16 residues long. CDR3 amino acids: CASSLASDRNQETQYF. The CDR3 DNA is TGTGCCAGCAGCCTTGCCTCCGACAGAAACCAAGAGACCCAGTACTTC.

The genes are TRBV9 and TRBJ2-5; 11 bases line up with TRBD2. The junction had 2 bases not matched to a gene; V was cut back by 2 bases and J by 5 bases. The CDR3 loop spans 14 amino acids. Germline V gene sequence: CDR1 SGDLS, CDR2 YYNGEE. The CDR3 region is CASSVSSGRETQYF. Here the CDR3 DNA reads TGTGCCAGCAGCGTCTCTAGCGGGAGGGAGACCCAGTACTTC.

This clonotype was seen once. The rearrangement links TRBV2 to TRBJ1-1; no firm D call. Germline V gene lookup returns CDR1 SNHLY and CDR2 FYNNEI. The CDR3 has 14 residues. With 7 bases removed from V and 0 bases from J, the gap between germline ends came to 12 bases. In DNA form, the CDR3 reads TGTGCCAGCAATCCCGGGGTACTGAACACTGAAGCTTTCTTT. This encodes CASNPGVLNTEAFF.

Ten or more counts support this clonotype. V usage is TRBV6-1 and J usage is TRBJ2-4; TRBD1 matches 10 bases. Germline V gives CDR1 MNHNS, CDR2 SASEGT. The length of the CDR3 is 18 residues. The ends lost 9 bases at V and 7 bases at J; junction bases unmatched: 21. This CDR3 is CARPGTGVRRTTGNIQYF. The DNA for the CDR3 is TGTGCCAGACCCGGGACAGGGGTCAGGAGAACAACGGGGAACATTCAGTACTTC.

This clonotype has a handful of counts. The V gene is TRBV4-1, the J gene TRBJ2-1, with TRBD1 identical over 8 bases. V dropped 1 base and J dropped 14; count of bases not matched to a gene: 13. Germline CDR1 MGHRA, CDR2 YSYEKL. This CDR3 is built from 15 residues. CDR3 nucleotide sequence: TGCGCCAGCAGCCAAGGGGTAATTTCGGACAGGGTAAAGTTCTTC. Its protein product is CASSQGVISDRVKFF.

The sample holds a few counts of this clonotype. The rearrangement links TRBV6-1 to TRBJ1-1; the D gene is possibly TRBD1 (6 bases). CDR1 is MNHNS and CDR2 is SASEGT in the germline V gene. The CDR3 runs 14 residues. With 8 bases removed from V and 1 base from J, the gap between germline ends came to 14 bases. The CDR3 nucleotides are TGTGCCAGCCTTTATGGGGGCGCGAACACTGAAGCTTTCTTT. It is translated as CASLYGGANTEAFF.